These 7 T cell receptor beta chains share one sample of origin, sequenced in a study of T cell responses to AZD1222 COVID-19 vaccine. Produced via immunoSEQ multiplex PCR; TCRdb's table is partial and in-frame only. The sample has about 100,000 clones, around 87% seen once. This specimen was peripheral blood, taken on day 0 of MenACWY control vaccination. The receptors here all came from an adult in good health.

This clone was recorded a few times. The chain has TRBV19 and TRBJ2-3, with D unclear. Trimming shortened V by 2 bases and J by 1 base, and 10 bases separated the two germline ends. Per the germline V gene, CDR1 is LNHDA and CDR2 is SQIVND (reference sequence). This CDR3 is built from 15 residues. In DNA, the CDR3 is TGTGCCAGTAGTATACGGCGATCTGGCACAGATACGCAGTATTTT. It is translated as CASSIRRSGTDTQYF.

V usage is TRBV5-4 and J usage is TRBJ2-2; no definite D call. The length of the CDR3 is 13 residues. V was trimmed by 4 bases and J by 7 bases, leaving 11 bases between them. Germline V gene lookup returns CDR1 SGHNT and CDR2 YYREEE (reference sequence). CDR3 region: CASSAFSGGELFF. The CDR3, as DNA: TGTGCCAGCAGCGCTTTTTCGGGCGGGGAGCTGTTTTTT.

The chain carries TRBV12-3 or TRBV12-4 and TRBJ1-1, with TRBD1 matching 7 bases. This CDR3 region has 13 residues. V dropped 7 bases and J dropped 0; count of bases not matched to a gene: 2. CDR3 sequence (DNA): TGTGCCAGCAAGGGACAGTTGAACACTGAAGCTTTCTTT. The encoded protein is CASKGQLNTEAFF.

This clone was recorded once. V gene TRBV5-6 combines with J gene TRBJ1-3; D is unresolved. The CDR3 covers 15 residues. Trimming removed 3 bases at V and 0 bases at J, with 10 bases between. The germline CDR1 and CDR2 sequences are SGHDT and YYEEEE. For the CDR3, the DNA is TGTGCCAGCAGCTGGGGTCCATTCTCTGGAAACACCATATATTTT. It encodes CASSWGPFSGNTIYF.

This sequence joins TRBV2 and TRBJ2-7; D not resolved. Germline CDR1 and CDR2: SNHLY and FYNNEI. Trimming took off 2 bases at V and 8 bases at J, with 7 bases between the two ends. This CDR3 is built from 11 residues. CDR3 sequence: CASSESLQQYF. In nucleotides, the CDR3 is TGTGCCAGCAGTGAAAGCCTTCAGCAGTACTTC.

About this clone itself: One end of the junction fails to match germline, which may point to a read error. The chain couples TRBV2 to TRBJ2-7; 9 bases are shared with TRBD1. This CDR3 has 14 amino acids. Germline loops: CDR1 SNHLY, CDR2 FYNNEI. The CDR3 DNA sequence: TGTGCCAGCAGCCTAACAGGGGGCTCCCACGAGCAGTACTTC. Translation: CASSLTGGSHEQYF.

The genes are TRBV19 and TRBJ2-7; D is perhaps TRBD2 (6 bases). The V gene's germline CDR1 is LNHDA and CDR2 SQIVND (reference sequence). V was clipped by 10 bases and J by 2 bases, with 15 bases between them. The CDR3 is made up of 13 amino acids. CDR3 in DNA: TGTGCCACCAGACTGGGGGGTACCTACGAGCAGTACTTC. It codes for CATRLGGTYEQYF. Full variable domain (outside the CDR3, taken from reference TRBV19 and TRBJ2-7): DGGITQSPKYLFRKEGQNVTLSCEQNLNHDAMYWYRQDPGQGLRLIYYSQIVNDFQKGDIAEGYSVSREKKESFPLTVTSAQKNPTAFYLCATRLGGTYEQYFGPGTRLTVT.